The T cell receptor beta chain described here comes from a study of blood T cell repertoires in COVID-19. The overall study: Sites in the United States, Italy and Spain provided acute and convalescent COVID-19 samples. The analysed material was cDNA or gDNA that came from T cells, B-cell-depleted T cells, or PBMCs.

As processed by the authors: Reference gene primers were amplified, and this amplification served to estimate nucleated cell counts. Assay: immunoSEQ multiplex PCR; the TCRdb copy retains only in-frame clones and omits some. From that table come the V and J calls and clone size; the DNA was used to work out D and trimming. The table has 84,000 or so clones, approximately 75% seen once. This CDR3 comprises 15 residues. V lost 4 bases to trimming and J lost 2 bases, with 12 bases between them. Germline-derived CDR1 and CDR2 are SEHNR and FQNEAQ (reference sequence). The chain is built from TRBV7-9 and TRBJ1-3, with D possibly matching TRBD1 (5 bases). The source is a human donor in a cohort sampled during active COVID-19. The sequenced material came from peripheral blood. This CDR3 reads CASSSKGVPGNTIYF. Here the CDR3 DNA reads TGTGCCAGCAGCTCGAAAGGGGTCCCTGGAAACACCATATATTTT.